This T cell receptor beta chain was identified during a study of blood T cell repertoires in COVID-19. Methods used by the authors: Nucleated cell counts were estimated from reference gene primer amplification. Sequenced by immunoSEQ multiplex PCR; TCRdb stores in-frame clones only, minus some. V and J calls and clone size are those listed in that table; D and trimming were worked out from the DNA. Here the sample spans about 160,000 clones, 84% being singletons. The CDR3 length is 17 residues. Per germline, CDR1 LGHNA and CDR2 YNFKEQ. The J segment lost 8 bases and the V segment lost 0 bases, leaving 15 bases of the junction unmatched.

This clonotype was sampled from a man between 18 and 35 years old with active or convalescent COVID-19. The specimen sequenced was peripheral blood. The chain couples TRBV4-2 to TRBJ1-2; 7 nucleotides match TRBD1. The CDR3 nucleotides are TGTGCCAGCAGCCAAGACCCCACCCGGAGGAGGGGGCACGGCTACACCTTC. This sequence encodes CASSQDPTRRRGHGYTF.